This TCR beta chain is from a study of blood T cell repertoires in COVID-19. In the study overall: PBMCs, B-cell-depleted T cells, or T cells were the source of the cDNA or gDNA that made up the material.

The authors' processing: Cell counts per sample came from amplifying reference gene primers. Generated by immunoSEQ multiplex PCR, the TCRdb table keeps only in-frame clones and is missing some. Clonal size and the V and J genes are those of that table, whereas D and trimming came from the DNA. The sample records around 190,000 clones, roughly 88% being singletons. In this sample, this clone turned up once. The ends were cut back, 3 bases at V and 6 bases at J, with 14 bases in the middle. The CDR3 covers 14 residues. Germline-derived CDR1 and CDR2 are MNHNS and SASEGT. The receptor's source is a man in his forties with acute COVID-19. The V and J genes are TRBV6-1 and TRBJ1-2; D is ambiguous. The sequencing sample was made of PBMCs or T cells enriched from blood (not recorded which). CDR3 DNA sequence: TGTGCCAGCAGTGACAGGTCCTTACCAAATGGCTACACCTTC. This translates into CASSDRSLPNGYTF.